The T cell receptor (beta chain) under discussion was sequenced for a study of blood T cells in healthy people across ages. Comment on this clonotype: Antigen: not known.

Findings and caveats of the study: Per million T cells, the diversity of TCR beta decreased roughly linearly as age advanced.

Through a sample-barcoded 5' primer and a J-beta primer mix, a second PCR was run for roughly 6 to 12 cycles. TCRdb re-analysed the 5' RACE reads in MiXCR, keeping a single row per CDR3 protein. The profile covers under 2 million distinct CDR3 sequences, with roughly 32% appearing a single time and about 11% taken by the ten largest. This CDR3 is 19 amino acids long. Germline V gives CDR1 DFQATT, CDR2 SNEGSKA (reference sequence). The ends lost 5 bases at V and 0 bases at J; junction bases unmatched: 12. The TCR was taken from a woman in her thirties in good health. Sequencing was done on a sample of blood. The rearrangement links TRBV20-1 to TRBJ2-1; the match to TRBD2 covers 14 bases. The DNA of the CDR3 is TGCAGTGCTGCAACTGGACTAGCGGGAGGTTTATCCTCCTACAATGAGCAGTTCTTC. Amino acid sequence: CSAATGLAGGLSSYNEQFF.